Following are 18 T cell receptor beta chains from one sample sequenced in a study of blood T cell repertoires in COVID-19 (dated by TCRdb to between 2020 and 2021). The method was the immunoSEQ multiplex PCR assay. The source is immuneACCESS, and TCRdb retained only in-frame sequences with V and J called. Part of the clones is not carried over; for the studies checked, unresolved V genes explain less than half of this, and the remainder is unexplained. The table for this sample lists 150,000 or so clones; 75% to 90% of them were counted only once. Of the sample, less than 5% is held by the ten largest clones. Sample: PBMCs or T cells enriched from blood (not recorded which). All receptors come from a woman between 35 and 50 years old who had been exposed to COVID-19.

The chain carries TRBV28 and TRBJ2-7; TRBD1 aligns across 10 bases. Unmatched junction bases numbered 13, after V lost 5 bases and J lost 6 bases. Looked up from germline, CDR1 is MDHEN and CDR2 is SYDVKM. The CDR3 covers 16 residues. CDR3 bases: TGTGCCAGCAGTAGGGGGGACGGGACAGGGGCTGGCGAGCAGTACTTC. Amino acid sequence: CASSRGDGTGAGEQYF.

V and J are TRBV4-1 and TRBJ1-5; 9 nucleotides match TRBD1. The CDR3 has 17 residues. V shed 4 bases and J 0 bases; nucleotides not matched to a gene: 7. From germline, CDR1 is MGHRA and CDR2 YSYEKL. The CDR3 here is CASSPMGTGYSNQPQHF. In DNA form, the CDR3 reads TGCGCCAGCAGCCCCATGGGGACAGGGTATAGCAATCAGCCCCAGCATTTT.

This chain uses TRBV29-1 with TRBJ2-7, with D possibly being TRBD1 (5 bases). The germline V gene encodes CDR1 SQVTM and CDR2 ANQGSEA. This CDR3 is built from 13 residues. V was cut by 4 bases and J by 2 bases, with 12 bases left in between. CDR3 loop: CSVVVRAAYEQYF. The CDR3 nucleotides read TGCAGCGTTGTCGTCAGGGCCGCCTACGAGCAGTACTTC.

This chain joins TRBV18 and TRBJ2-7; D might be TRBD2 (7 bases). The CDR3 consists of 13 residues. Germline values: CDR1 KGHSH, CDR2 LQKENI. Trimming removed 4 bases from V and 2 bases from J, with 9 bases in between. As DNA, the CDR3 is TGTGCCAGCTCACGGGGGGGCGCCTACGAGCAGTACTTC. This sequence encodes CASSRGGAYEQYF.

This sequence joins TRBV9 and TRBJ2-5; 11 bases are a match to TRBD2. Germline lookup yields CDR1 SGDLS and CDR2 YYNGEE. Germline trimming cut 4 bases from V and 4 bases from J; bases unmatched to any gene: 9. The CDR3 consists of 16 residues. CDR3 protein: CASSTSSGGFRETQYF. CDR3 sequence (DNA): TGTGCCAGCAGCACCTCTAGCGGGGGGTTTAGAGAGACCCAGTACTTC.

The CDR3 sequence: CASSVEEGGREQYF. CDR3 in DNA: TGTGCCAGCAGCGTAGAAGAGGGAGGTCGCGAGCAGTACTTC. This rearrangement joins TRBV9 to TRBJ2-7, with D possibly TRBD2 on 6 matching bases. The CDR3 extends over 14 amino acids. The germline CDR1 and CDR2 sequences are SGDLS and YYNGEE. V was shortened by 0 bases and J by 6 bases, with 13 bases between the two germline ends.

The chain combines TRBV12-3 or TRBV12-4 with TRBJ1-1; D unresolved. The CDR3 runs to 13 residues. Trimming removed 7 bases at V and 0 bases at J, with 9 bases between. The CDR3 sequence: CASTSGMNTEAFF. The CDR3 DNA is TGTGCCAGCACGAGCGGGATGAACACTGAAGCTTTCTTT.

The J gene is TRBJ2-7, the V gene TRBV28, with a weak D call TRBD2 (5 bases). The CDR3 spans 11 residues. Deletions cut 5 bases from V and 4 bases from J, with 6 bases between. CDR1 is MDHEN and CDR2 is SYDVKM in the germline V gene. The CDR3 here is CASSRTYEQYF. The DNA for the CDR3 is TGTGCCAGCAGTCGGACTTACGAGCAGTACTTC. The complete variable domain, with remaining parts taken from reference TRBV28 and TRBJ2-7, reads DVKVTQSSRYLVKRTGEKVFLECVQDMDHENMFWYRQDPGLGLRLIYFSYDVKMKEKGDIPEGYSVSREKKERFSLILESASTNQTSMYLCASSRTYEQYFGPGTRLTVT.

The chain joins TRBV7-3 to TRBJ2-3, with 11 bases matching TRBD2. The CDR3 extends over 17 amino acids. The V gene end was trimmed by 5 bases and the J gene end by 2 bases; junction bases not matched to a gene: 9. Germline V gene sequence: CDR1 SGHTA, CDR2 FQGTGA. CDR3 in DNA: TGTGCCAGCAGCGCCGGGACTAGCGGTGCCCACACAGATACGCAGTATTTT. Translating gives CASSAGTSGAHTDTQYF.

The V gene is TRBV10-3, the J gene TRBJ2-5; TRBD1 aligns across 9 bases. This CDR3 is built from 15 residues. Germline CDR1 is ENHRY and CDR2 is SYGVKD. Unmatched junction bases numbered 9, after V lost 8 bases and J lost 2 bases. CDR3 in amino acids: CAISQTGGEQETQYF. The CDR3 DNA follows: TGTGCCATCTCCCAGACAGGGGGTGAGCAAGAGACCCAGTACTTC.

This rearrangement joins TRBV6-5 to TRBJ2-7; D is perhaps TRBD1 (5 bases). The V gene lost 6 bases and the J gene lost 3 bases, with 12 bases spanning the gap. The CDR3 runs to 13 residues. Germline CDR1 MNHEY, CDR2 SVGAGI. CDR3 DNA sequence: TGTGCCAGCAGGCTGACAGAGAGCTACGAGCAGTACTTC. Translation gives CASRLTESYEQYF.

This clone was seen only once. The chain employs TRBV18 and TRBJ1-3; D uncertain. Germline assignment: CDR1 KGHSH and CDR2 LQKENI. There are 15 residues in the CDR3. Trimming removed 3 bases at V and 3 bases at J, with 12 bases between. CDR3 region: CASSPLRDFGNTIYF. In DNA form, the CDR3 reads TGTGCCAGCTCACCTTTGCGGGATTTTGGAAACACCATATATTTT.

V is TRBV5-1 and J is TRBJ1-1; D is uncertain. Germline V gives CDR1 SGHRS, CDR2 YFSETQ. V was cut by 1 base and J by 1 base, with 5 bases left in between. This CDR3 has 13 residues. As DNA, the CDR3 is TGCGCCAGCAGCTTGCGAGAGAACACTGAAGCTTTCTTT. It is translated as CASSLRENTEAFF.

This clone came up once. J is TRBJ2-7 and V is TRBV19, with 8 nucleotides matching TRBD1. The CDR3 is made up of 14 amino acids. Germline-derived CDR1 and CDR2 are LNHDA and SQIVND (reference sequence). Trimming took 6 bases from V and 4 from J; bases not matched to a gene: 8. CDR3 in DNA: TGTGCCAGTAGCCCGTCGGACAGGGAATACGAGCAGTACTTC. This sequence encodes CASSPSDREYEQYF. The whole variable domain, filled in from reference TRBV19 and TRBJ2-7, reads DGGITQSPKYLFRKEGQNVTLSCEQNLNHDAMYWYRQDPGQGLRLIYYSQIVNDFQKGDIAEGYSVSREKKESFPLTVTSAQKNPTAFYLCASSPSDREYEQYFGPGTRLTVT.

The DNA of the CDR3 is TGCAGCGTCTTGGACAGGGTCGGCACTGAAGCTTTCTTT. Amino acids: CSVLDRVGTEAFF. J is TRBJ1-1 and V is TRBV29-1; 8 bases line up with TRBD1. The CDR3 contains 13 residues. CDR1 and CDR2 (germline): SQVTM, ANQGSEA. Trimming cost V 6 bases and J 4 bases; bases outside gene matches: 7.

The chain links TRBV12-3 or TRBV12-4 to TRBJ2-5, with D possibly TRBD2 on 6 matching bases. Deletions cut 2 bases from V and 5 bases from J, with 9 bases between. The CDR3 totals 13 residues. The CDR3 loop is CASSLKGRETQYF. The CDR3 coding sequence is TGTGCCAGCAGTTTAAAGGGGAGGGAGACCCAGTACTTC.

J is TRBJ2-3 and V is TRBV3-1 (or the pseudogene TRBV3-2); the match to TRBD2 covers 13 bases. The CDR3 has 17 residues. J gave up 6 bases and V 2 bases, and 8 bases lay outside the gene matches. Germline V CDR1 and CDR2: LGHDT, YNNKEL (reference sequence). The CDR3 spells CASSQSGTSGVRDTQYF. The CDR3 nucleotides are TGTGCCAGCAGCCAATCCGGGACTAGCGGGGTGAGGGATACGCAGTATTTT.

The chain joins TRBV27 to TRBJ2-7; the D gene is possibly TRBD1 (6 bases). Trimming took 6 bases from V and 6 from J, leaving 15 bases between them. Germline CDR1 and CDR2: MNHEY and SMNVEV (reference sequence). The CDR3 extends over 13 amino acids. CDR3 region: CASSPGALSEQYF. The CDR3 DNA reads as TGTGCCAGCAGCCCAGGGGCTCTCAGCGAGCAGTACTTC.